Each of the 22 T cell receptor beta chains below was sequenced from the same sample in a study of blood T cell repertoires in COVID-19. Some clones are missing from TCRdb's copy, which holds only in-frame ones; the method was immunoSEQ multiplex PCR. The repertoire holds more than 150,000 clones, more than 75% seen once, with around 13% in the top ten. Sequenced input: peripheral blood. These receptors all come from a woman aged 70-85 years with COVID-19, enrolled during active disease.

This rearrangement joins TRBV1 to TRBJ2-7; TRBD1, the table's D call, was not compared with the DNA. TRBV1 is termed a pseudogene. This CDR3 comprises 17 residues. As DNA, the CDR3 is TGCACCAGCAGCCACGATAACTCAGGGAATAGCTCCTACGAGCAGTACTTC. Its translation: CTSSHDNSGNSSYEQYF.

The J gene is TRBJ1-2, the V gene TRBV7-2, with D possibly TRBD1 on 5 matching bases. The CDR3 totals 15 residues. The V gene's germline CDR1 is SGHTA and CDR2 FQGNSA. Trimming shortened V by 5 bases and J by 8 bases, and 21 bases separated the two germline ends. The CDR3 spells CASSTLDSPSWGYTF. CDR3 DNA: TGTGCCAGCAGCACCCTTGACAGCCCCAGTTGGGGCTACACCTTC. The entire variable domain, with the rest obtained from reference TRBV7-2 and TRBJ1-2, is as follows: GAGVSQSPSNKVTEKGKDVELRCDPISGHTALYWYRQSLGQGLEFLIYFQGNSAPDKSGLPSDRFSAERTGGSVSTLTIQRTQQEDSAVYLCASSTLDSPSWGYTFGSGTRLTVV.

This clone was observed once. This chain uses TRBV18 with TRBJ2-7; 13 nucleotides line up with TRBD2. Trimming took 2 bases from V and 2 from J; bases not matched to a gene: 9. The germline V gene encodes CDR1 KGHSH and CDR2 LQKENI. The CDR3 consists of 18 residues. As DNA, the CDR3 is TGTGCCAGCTCACCAAAACCCGGGACTAGCGGGAAAACCTACGAGCAGTACTTC. It is translated as CASSPKPGTSGKTYEQYF.

Only one count was recorded for this clone. This chain connects TRBV6-5 to TRBJ2-3; 14 positions agree with TRBD2. This CDR3 is 15 amino acids long. After removal of 6 bases from V and 4 bases from J, the junction contained 3 bases not matched to a gene. Per germline, CDR1 MNHEY and CDR2 SVGAGI. CDR3 in DNA: TGTGCCAGCAGAGGACTAGCGGGAGGCCCAGATACGCAGTATTTT. It specifies CASRGLAGGPDTQYF.

This clone has just a few counts. V usage is TRBV4-3 and J usage is TRBJ1-2; TRBD1 matches 9 bases. Germline V gives CDR1 LGHNA, CDR2 YSLEER. The CDR3 is 14 residues long. V shed 0 bases and J 4 bases; nucleotides not matched to a gene: 0. CDR3 nucleotide sequence: TGCGCCAGCAGCCAAGAGGACAGGGGCTATGGCTACACCTTC. Its translation is CASSQEDRGYGYTF.

The chain links TRBV5-4 to TRBJ2-1; 8 positions match TRBD2. The germline CDR1 and CDR2 sequences are SGHNT and YYREEE (reference sequence). CDR3 length: 15 residues. V lost 0 bases to trimming and J lost 7 bases; unmatched junction nucleotides: 6. The DNA of the CDR3 is TGTGCCAGCAGCTTGGTAAGCGGGAGTATGAATGAGCAGTTCTTC. Amino acid sequence: CASSLVSGSMNEQFF.

V usage is TRBV7-6 and J usage is TRBJ1-3; D gene uncertain. The ends were cut back, 1 base at V and 4 bases at J, with 8 bases in the middle. The germline V gene encodes CDR1 SGHVS and CDR2 FNYEAQ. This CDR3 is built from 14 residues. The CDR3 region is CASSLDRQGNTIYF. CDR3 nucleotide sequence: TGTGCCAGCAGCTTAGATCGTCAGGGAAACACCATATATTTT.

The chain combines TRBV9 with TRBJ1-1; D is unresolved. Between the trimmed V and J ends, which lost 0 bases and 1 base, there was a span of 16 bases. From germline, CDR1 is SGDLS and CDR2 YYNGEE. The CDR3 has 17 amino acids. CDR3 amino acids: CASSVDHSLTTNTEAFF. CDR3 DNA: TGTGCCAGCAGCGTAGATCACTCGCTAACCACGAACACTGAAGCTTTCTTT.

V and J are TRBV28 and TRBJ2-2, with 9 positions matching TRBD1. The CDR3 consists of 15 residues. Germline CDR1 MDHEN, CDR2 SYDVKM. J lost 0 bases, V lost 6 bases, and 2 bases had no gene match. In DNA form, the CDR3 reads TGTGCCAGCAGAAGACAGGGGGCGAACACCGGGGAGCTGTTTTTT. Translating it yields CASRRQGANTGELFF.

The chain links TRBV6-5 to TRBJ1-2, with 7 bases that match TRBD1. The CDR3 contains 13 residues. Germline V gene sequence: CDR1 MNHEY, CDR2 SVGAGI. V was pared by 8 bases and J by 3 bases, with 6 bases of the junction left unmatched. Here the CDR3 DNA reads TGTGCCAGCCACCGAGGACAGGACTATGGCTACACCTTC. It codes for CASHRGQDYGYTF.

The chain couples TRBV18 to TRBJ2-5, with a weak D call TRBD1 (6 bases). The V and J ends lost 0 bases and 4 bases respectively, with 9 bases between them. CDR3 size: 14 residues. Germline loops: CDR1 KGHSH, CDR2 LQKENI. This CDR3 reads CASSPPHRVETQYF. The CDR3 bases are TGTGCCAGCTCACCACCGCACAGGGTAGAGACCCAGTACTTC.

This chain connects TRBV7-9 to TRBJ2-1, with TRBD2 matching 11 bases. With V trimmed by 5 bases and J by 4 bases, 7 bases remained unmatched. In germline, CDR1 is SEHNR, CDR2 FQNEAQ (reference sequence). This CDR3 is built from 16 residues. CDR3 in amino acids: CASSPVGTSGYNEQFF. CDR3 DNA: TGTGCCAGCAGCCCAGTTGGGACTAGCGGTTACAATGAGCAGTTCTTC.

This CDR3 reads CASSGGLAGGGETQYF. Here the CDR3 DNA reads TGCGCCAGCAGCGGGGGACTAGCGGGTGGTGGGGAGACCCAGTACTTC. This sequence joins TRBV5-1 and TRBJ2-5, with 12 bases matching TRBD2. The junction had 9 bases not matched to a gene; V was cut back by 4 bases and J by 5 bases. CDR1 is SGHRS and CDR2 is YFSETQ in the germline V gene. The CDR3 length is 16 residues.

CDR3 coding DNA: TGTGCCAGCAGTCCCCAATCTAACGAGGGACAGGGGAGGAACACCATATATTTT. This translates into CASSPQSNEGQGRNTIYF. The V call is TRBV28, the J call TRBJ1-3; 10 nucleotides match TRBD1. V shed 5 bases and J 7 bases; nucleotides not matched to a gene: 17. The CDR3 sequence is 18 residues long. Looked up from germline, CDR1 is MDHEN and CDR2 is SYDVKM.

The chain links TRBV12-3 or TRBV12-4 to TRBJ1-2; no reliable D call. There are 12 residues in the CDR3. The germline V and J ends were trimmed by 7 bases and 7 bases, with 13 bases remaining between them. Written as DNA, the CDR3 is TGTGCCAGCAACGCCGCGGGGTCTGGCTACACCTTC. Translating it yields CASNAAGSGYTF.

The CDR3 DNA reads TGTGCCAGCCGAGAGGTCGGGAGCTCCTACGAGCAGTACTTC. It encodes CASREVGSSYEQYF. This chain links TRBV5-6 with TRBJ2-7; perhaps TRBD2 as D (6 bases). Germline-derived CDR1 and CDR2 are SGHDT and YYEEEE. CDR3 size: 14 residues. V shed 7 bases and J shed 0 bases, with 14 bases lying between them.

The V call is TRBV5-1, the J call TRBJ2-7, with TRBD1 identical over 9 bases. Trimming took 3 bases from V and 5 from J; bases not matched to a gene: 9. The CDR3 runs to 15 residues. Looked up from germline, CDR1 is SGHRS and CDR2 is YFSETQ. CDR3 loop: CASSSRGTGSDEQYF. The CDR3 DNA reads as TGCGCCAGCAGCTCGAGGGGGACAGGGAGCGACGAGCAGTACTTC.

The J gene is TRBJ1-4, the V gene TRBV18, with unresolved D. The CDR3 spans 14 residues. V lost 2 bases and J 0 bases, leaving 4 bases between the germline ends. Germline V gene lookup returns CDR1 KGHSH and CDR2 LQKENI. The CDR3 sequence is CASSPTATNEKLFF. The CDR3 nucleotides read TGTGCCAGCTCACCAACAGCAACTAATGAAAAACTGTTTTTT.

The chain is built from TRBV15 and TRBJ2-2, with a tentative D call TRBD2 (5 bases). Per the germline V gene, CDR1 is LNHNV and CDR2 is YYDKDF (reference sequence). V was cut by 1 base and J by 3 bases, with 18 bases left in between. This CDR3 is built from 18 residues. The DNA of the CDR3 is TGTGCCACCAGCAGAGCACCCTATTACTCCGGGGACACCGGGGAGCTGTTTTTT. Translating gives CATSRAPYYSGDTGELFF.

J is TRBJ2-3 and V is TRBV30, with D tentatively TRBD2 (5 bases). The CDR3 runs 13 residues. Germline values: CDR1 GTSNPN, CDR2 SVGIG (reference sequence). Trimming removed 0 bases at V and 7 bases at J, with 11 bases between. CDR3 residues: CAWSVVGGYTQYF. Written as DNA, the CDR3 is TGTGCCTGGAGTGTAGTAGGAGGTTATACGCAGTATTTT.

The V call is TRBV4-3, the J call TRBJ2-1; weak D call: TRBD2 (6 bases). Per the germline V gene, CDR1 is LGHNA and CDR2 is YSLEER. This CDR3 region has 15 residues. Trimming shortened V by 1 base and J by 0 bases, and 7 bases separated the two germline ends. The CDR3 reads CASSQARDSYNEQFF. Here the CDR3 DNA reads TGCGCCAGCAGCCAAGCGCGGGACTCCTACAATGAGCAGTTCTTC.

This sequence joins TRBV5-1 and TRBJ2-7; TRBD2 agrees at 8 bases. The V gene end was trimmed by 0 bases and the J gene end by 2 bases; junction bases not matched to a gene: 4. The CDR3 length is 15 residues. Germline-derived CDR1 and CDR2 are SGHRS and YFSETQ. CDR3 region: CASSLEPGRAYEQYF. The CDR3 DNA sequence: TGCGCCAGCAGCTTGGAGCCCGGGAGGGCCTACGAGCAGTACTTC.